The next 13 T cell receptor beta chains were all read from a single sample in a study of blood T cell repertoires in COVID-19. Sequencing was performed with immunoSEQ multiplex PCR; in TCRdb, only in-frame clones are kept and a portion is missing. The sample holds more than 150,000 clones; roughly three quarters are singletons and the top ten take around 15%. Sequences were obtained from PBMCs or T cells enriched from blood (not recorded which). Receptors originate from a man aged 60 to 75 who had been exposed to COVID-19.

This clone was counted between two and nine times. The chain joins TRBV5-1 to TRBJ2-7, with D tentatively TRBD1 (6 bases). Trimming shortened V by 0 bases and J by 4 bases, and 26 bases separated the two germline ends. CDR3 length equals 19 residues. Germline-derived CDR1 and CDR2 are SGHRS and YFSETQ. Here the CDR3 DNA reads TGCGCCAGCAGCTTGGGGGGTTTTCGGACAGTACCTCAGGGGTACGAGCAGTACTTC. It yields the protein CASSLGGFRTVPQGYEQYF. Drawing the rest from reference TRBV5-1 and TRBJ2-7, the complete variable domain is KAGVTQTPRYLIKTRGQQVTLSCSPISGHRSVSWYQQTPGQGLQFLFEYFSETQRNKGNFPGRFSGRQFSNSRSEMNVSTLELGDSALYLCASSLGGFRTVPQGYEQYFGPGTRLTVT.

The CDR3 reads CASSLGVGQGDEQYF. The CDR3, as DNA: TGTGCCAGCAGCTTAGGGGTGGGACAGGGTGACGAGCAGTACTTC. The genes are TRBV7-9 and TRBJ2-7, with 9 bases fitting TRBD1. There are 15 residues in the CDR3. Germline-derived CDR1 and CDR2 are SEHNR and FQNEAQ (reference sequence). V shed 1 base, J shed 5 bases, and the junction held 6 bases outside the gene matches.

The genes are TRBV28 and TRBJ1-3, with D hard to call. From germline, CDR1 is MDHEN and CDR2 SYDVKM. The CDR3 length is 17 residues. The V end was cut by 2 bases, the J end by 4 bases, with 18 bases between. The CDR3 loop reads CASSLGTDFLLGNTIYF. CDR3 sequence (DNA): TGTGCCAGCAGTTTAGGTACAGATTTCCTCTTAGGAAACACCATATATTTT.

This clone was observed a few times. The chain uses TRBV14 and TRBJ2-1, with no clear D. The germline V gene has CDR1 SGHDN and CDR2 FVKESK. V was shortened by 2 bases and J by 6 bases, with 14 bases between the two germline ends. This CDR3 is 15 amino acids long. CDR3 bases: TGTGCCAGCAGCCAAAACGCGGCCGGTGGCAATGAGCAGTTCTTC. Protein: CASSQNAAGGNEQFF.

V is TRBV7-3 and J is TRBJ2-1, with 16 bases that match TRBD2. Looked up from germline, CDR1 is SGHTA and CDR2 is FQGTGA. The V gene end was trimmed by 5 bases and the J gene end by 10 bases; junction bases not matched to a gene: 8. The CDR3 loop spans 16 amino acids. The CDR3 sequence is CASSKQGGLAGGEQFF. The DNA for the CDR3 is TGTGCCAGCAGCAAACAGGGGGGACTAGCGGGAGGGGAGCAGTTCTTC.

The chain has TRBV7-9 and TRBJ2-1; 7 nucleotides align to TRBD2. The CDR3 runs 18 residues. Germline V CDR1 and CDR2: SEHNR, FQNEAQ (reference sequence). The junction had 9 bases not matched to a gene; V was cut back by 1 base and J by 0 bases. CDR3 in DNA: TGTGCCAGCAGCTTAGTCGCCACGGGGGGTCCCTCCTACAATGAGCAGTTCTTC. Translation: CASSLVATGGPSYNEQFF.

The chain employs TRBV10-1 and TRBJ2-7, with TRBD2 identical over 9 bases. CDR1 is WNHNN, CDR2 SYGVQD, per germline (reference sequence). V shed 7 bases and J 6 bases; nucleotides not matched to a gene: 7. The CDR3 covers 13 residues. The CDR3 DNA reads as TGCGCCAGCACCCCAAGCGGGGGGAGCGAGCAGTACTTC. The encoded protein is CASTPSGGSEQYF.

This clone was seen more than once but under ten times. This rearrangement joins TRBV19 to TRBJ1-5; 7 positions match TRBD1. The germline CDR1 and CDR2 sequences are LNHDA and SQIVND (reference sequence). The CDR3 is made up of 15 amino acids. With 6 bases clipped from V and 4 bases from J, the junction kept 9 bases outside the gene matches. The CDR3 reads CASRLGGDRNQPQHF. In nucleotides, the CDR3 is TGTGCCAGTAGACTAGGGGGCGATCGAAATCAGCCCCAGCATTTT.

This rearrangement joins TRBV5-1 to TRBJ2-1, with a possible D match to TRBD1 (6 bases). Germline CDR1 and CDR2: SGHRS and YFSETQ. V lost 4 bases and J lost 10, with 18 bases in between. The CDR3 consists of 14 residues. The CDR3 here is CASSKTGMGGEQFF. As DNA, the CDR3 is TGCGCCAGCAGCAAGACAGGAATGGGTGGGGAGCAGTTCTTC. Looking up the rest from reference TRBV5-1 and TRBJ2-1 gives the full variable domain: KAGVTQTPRYLIKTRGQQVTLSCSPISGHRSVSWYQQTPGQGLQFLFEYFSETQRNKGNFPGRFSGRQFSNSRSEMNVSTLELGDSALYLCASSKTGMGGEQFFGPGTRLTVL.

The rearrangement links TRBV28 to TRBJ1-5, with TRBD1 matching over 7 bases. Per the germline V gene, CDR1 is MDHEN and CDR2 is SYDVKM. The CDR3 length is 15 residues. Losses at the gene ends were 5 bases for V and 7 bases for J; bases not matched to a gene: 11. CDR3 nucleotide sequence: TGTGCCAGCAGTCTAGAAGACAGGGTACGGCAGCCCCAGCATTTT. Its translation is CASSLEDRVRQPQHF.

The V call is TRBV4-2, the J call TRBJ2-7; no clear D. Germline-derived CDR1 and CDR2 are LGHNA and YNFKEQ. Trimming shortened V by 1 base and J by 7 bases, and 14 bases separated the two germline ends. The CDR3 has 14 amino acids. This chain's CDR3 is CASSQGGDSGEQYF. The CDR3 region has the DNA TGTGCCAGCAGCCAAGGAGGAGATTCGGGTGAGCAGTACTTC.

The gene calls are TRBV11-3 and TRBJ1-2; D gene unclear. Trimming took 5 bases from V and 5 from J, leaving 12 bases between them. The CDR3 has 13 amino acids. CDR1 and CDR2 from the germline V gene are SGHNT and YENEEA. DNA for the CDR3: TGTGCCAGCAGCCTCCCCCAGAATTATGGCTACACCTTC. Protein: CASSLPQNYGYTF.

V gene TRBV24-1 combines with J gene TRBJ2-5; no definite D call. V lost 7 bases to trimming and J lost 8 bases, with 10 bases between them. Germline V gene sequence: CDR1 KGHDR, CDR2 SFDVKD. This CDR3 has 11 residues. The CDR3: CATRSQETQYF. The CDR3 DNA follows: TGTGCCACCAGGTCCCAGGAAACCCAGTACTTC.